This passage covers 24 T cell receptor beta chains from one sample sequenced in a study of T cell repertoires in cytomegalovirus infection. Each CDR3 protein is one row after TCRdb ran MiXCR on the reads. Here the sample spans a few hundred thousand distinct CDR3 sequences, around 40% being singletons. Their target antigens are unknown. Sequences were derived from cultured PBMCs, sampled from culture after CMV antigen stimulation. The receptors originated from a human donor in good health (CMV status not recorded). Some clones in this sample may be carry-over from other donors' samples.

CDR3 protein: CATSIRTGSPYEQYF. The DNA of the CDR3 is TGTGCCACCAGCATCAGGACAGGGAGTCCCTACGAGCAGTACTTC. The rearrangement joins TRBV15 to TRBJ2-7; 8 bases match TRBD1. Germline-derived CDR1 and CDR2 are LNHNV and YYDKDF (reference sequence). With V trimmed by 4 bases and J by 2 bases, 7 bases remained unmatched. This CDR3 is built from 15 residues. The full variable domain, rest sourced from reference TRBV15 and TRBJ2-7, is DAMVIQNPRYQVTQFGKPVTLSCSQTLNHNVMYWYQQKSSQAPKLLFHYYDKDFNNEADTPDNFQSRRPNTSFCFLDIRSPGLGDTAMYLCATSIRTGSPYEQYFGPGTRLTVT.

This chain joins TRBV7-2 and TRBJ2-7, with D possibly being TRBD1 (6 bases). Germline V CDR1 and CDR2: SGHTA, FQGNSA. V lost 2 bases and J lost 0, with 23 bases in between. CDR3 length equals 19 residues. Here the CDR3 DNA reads TGTGCCAGCAGCTTACTGGGGGCAGCCTTTAGGTCCCTCTCCTACGAGCAGTACTTC. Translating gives CASSLLGAAFRSLSYEQYF. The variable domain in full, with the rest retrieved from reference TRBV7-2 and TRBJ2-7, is GAGVSQSPSNKVTEKGKDVELRCDPISGHTALYWYRQSLGQGLEFLIYFQGNSAPDKSGLPSDRFSAERTGGSVSTLTIQRTQQEDSAVYLCASSLLGAAFRSLSYEQYFGPGTRLTVT.

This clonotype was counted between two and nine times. CDR3 DNA sequence: TGTGCCAGCAGCCCCATAGCGGGATCTCCCCCGGGGGAGCAGTACTTC. Translation: CASSPIAGSPPGEQYF. This chain joins TRBV7-8 and TRBJ2-7; 8 nucleotides agree with TRBD2. J gave up 7 bases and V 5 bases, and 16 bases lay outside the gene matches. The CDR3 sequence is 16 residues long. Germline-derived CDR1 and CDR2 are SGHVS and FQNEAQ.

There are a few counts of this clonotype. The CDR3 region has the DNA TGTGCCAGCAGCTTAAAACCGGGACAGGGGTTCAATGAGCAGTTCTTC. Its translation is CASSLKPGQGFNEQFF. V gene TRBV11-2 combines with J gene TRBJ2-1, with TRBD1 identical over 10 bases. V was clipped by 2 bases and J by 6 bases; unmatched bases: 7. The CDR3 loop spans 16 amino acids. Germline loops: CDR1 SGHAT, CDR2 FQNNGV.

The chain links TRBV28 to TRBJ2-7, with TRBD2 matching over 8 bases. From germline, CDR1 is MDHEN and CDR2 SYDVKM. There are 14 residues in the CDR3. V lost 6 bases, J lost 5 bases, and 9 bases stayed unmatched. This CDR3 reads CASSQGTRHNEQYF. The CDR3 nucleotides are TGTGCCAGCAGCCAAGGGACTAGACATAACGAGCAGTACTTC.

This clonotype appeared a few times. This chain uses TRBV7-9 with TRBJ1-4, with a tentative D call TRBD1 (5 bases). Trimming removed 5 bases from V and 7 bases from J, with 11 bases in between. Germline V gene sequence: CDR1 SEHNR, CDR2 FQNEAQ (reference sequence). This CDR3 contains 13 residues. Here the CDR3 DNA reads TGTGCCAGCAGCGCCCGAAGGGGTGAAAAACTGTTTTTT. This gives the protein CASSARRGEKLFF. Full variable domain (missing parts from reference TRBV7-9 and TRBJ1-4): DTGVSQNPRHKITKRGQNVTFRCDPISEHNRLYWYRQTLGQGPEFLTYFQNEAQLEKSRLLSDRFSAERPKGSFSTLEIQRTEQGDSAMYLCASSARRGEKLFFGSGTQLSVL.

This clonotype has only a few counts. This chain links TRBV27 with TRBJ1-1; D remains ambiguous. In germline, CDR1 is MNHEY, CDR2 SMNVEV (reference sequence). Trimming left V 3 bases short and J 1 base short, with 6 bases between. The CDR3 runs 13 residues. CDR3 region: CASSFIGNTEAFF. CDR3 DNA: TGTGCCAGCAGTTTCATCGGGAACACTGAAGCTTTCTTT.

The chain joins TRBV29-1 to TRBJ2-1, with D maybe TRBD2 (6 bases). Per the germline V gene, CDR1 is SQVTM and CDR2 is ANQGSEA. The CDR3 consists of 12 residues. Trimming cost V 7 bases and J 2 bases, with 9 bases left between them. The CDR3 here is CSGLAPYNEQFF. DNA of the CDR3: TGCAGCGGGCTAGCGCCCTACAATGAGCAGTTCTTC.

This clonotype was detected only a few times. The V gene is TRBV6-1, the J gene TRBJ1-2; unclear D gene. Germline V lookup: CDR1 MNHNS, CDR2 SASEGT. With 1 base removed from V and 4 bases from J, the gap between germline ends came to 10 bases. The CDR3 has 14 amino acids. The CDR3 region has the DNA TGTGCCAGCAGTGAAGAGGCGGACCCCTATGGCTACACCTTC. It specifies CASSEEADPYGYTF.

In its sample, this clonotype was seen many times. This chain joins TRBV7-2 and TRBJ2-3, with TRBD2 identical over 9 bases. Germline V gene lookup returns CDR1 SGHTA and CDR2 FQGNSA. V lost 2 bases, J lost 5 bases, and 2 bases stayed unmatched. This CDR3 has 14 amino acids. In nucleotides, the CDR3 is TGTGCCAGCAGCTTATTTAGCGGGGGAGATACGCAGTATTTT. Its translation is CASSLFSGGDTQYF.

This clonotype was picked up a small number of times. The chain's CDR3 is CASTEGTRTDTQYF. The CDR3 DNA reads as TGTGCCAGCACCGAGGGGACTCGCACAGATACGCAGTATTTT. The rearrangement joins TRBV12-3 or TRBV12-4 to TRBJ2-3, with D tentatively TRBD2 (6 bases). V lost 7 bases and J 1 base, leaving 12 bases between the germline ends. The CDR3 is 14 amino acids.

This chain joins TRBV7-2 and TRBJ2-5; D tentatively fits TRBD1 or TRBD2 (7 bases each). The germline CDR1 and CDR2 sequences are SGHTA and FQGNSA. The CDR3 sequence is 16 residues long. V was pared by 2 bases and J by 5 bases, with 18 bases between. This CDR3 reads CASSLFLGRGGETQYF. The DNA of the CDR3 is TGTGCCAGCAGCTTATTTTTAGGCAGGGGGGGGGAGACCCAGTACTTC.

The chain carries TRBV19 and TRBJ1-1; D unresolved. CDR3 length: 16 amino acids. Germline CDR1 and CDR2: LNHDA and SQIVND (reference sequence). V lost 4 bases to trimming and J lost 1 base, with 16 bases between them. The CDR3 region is CASSKPTGGSNTEAFF. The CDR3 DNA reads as TGTGCCAGTAGTAAACCCACGGGAGGGTCGAACACTGAAGCTTTCTTT.

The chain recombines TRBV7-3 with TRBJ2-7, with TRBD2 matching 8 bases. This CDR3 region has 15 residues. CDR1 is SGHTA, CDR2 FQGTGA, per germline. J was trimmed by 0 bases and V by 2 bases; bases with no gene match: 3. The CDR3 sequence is CASSLAGGISYEQYF. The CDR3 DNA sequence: TGTGCCAGCAGCTTAGCGGGAGGTATCTCCTACGAGCAGTACTTC.

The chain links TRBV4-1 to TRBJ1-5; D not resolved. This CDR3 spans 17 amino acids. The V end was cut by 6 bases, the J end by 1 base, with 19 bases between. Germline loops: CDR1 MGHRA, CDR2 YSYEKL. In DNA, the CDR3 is TGCGCCAGCAGTCTTACCTTCGGACCGAGGAGCAATCAGCCCCAGCATTTT. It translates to CASSLTFGPRSNQPQHF.

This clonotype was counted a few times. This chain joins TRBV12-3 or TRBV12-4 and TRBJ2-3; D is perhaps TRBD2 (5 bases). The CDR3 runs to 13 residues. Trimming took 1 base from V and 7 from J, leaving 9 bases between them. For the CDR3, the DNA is TGTGCCAGCAGTTTAGAGTCGGGAAATACGCAGTATTTT. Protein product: CASSLESGNTQYF.

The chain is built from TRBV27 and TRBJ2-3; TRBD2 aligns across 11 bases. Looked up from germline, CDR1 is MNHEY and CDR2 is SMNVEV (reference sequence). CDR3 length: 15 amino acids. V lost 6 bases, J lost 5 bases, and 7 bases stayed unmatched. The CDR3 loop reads CASRTSGSSRDTQYF. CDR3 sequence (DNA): TGTGCCAGCAGAACTAGCGGGAGCTCGAGAGATACGCAGTATTTT.

CDR3 in amino acids: CASSLGSLPGTSSPLHF. CDR3 nucleotides: TGTGCCAGCAGTCTTGGGAGCTTGCCGGGGACGAGTTCACCCCTCCACTTT. V usage is TRBV12-3 or TRBV12-4 and J usage is TRBJ1-6; a weak D match, TRBD1 (5 bases). V gave up 5 bases and J gave up 9 bases, with 23 bases separating them. The CDR3 contains 17 residues.

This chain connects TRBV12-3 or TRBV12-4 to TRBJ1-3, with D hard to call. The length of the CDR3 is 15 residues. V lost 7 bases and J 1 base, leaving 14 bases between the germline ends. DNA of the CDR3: TGTGCCAGCACACTCTTAGGAGGGTCTGGAAACACCATATATTTT. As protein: CASTLLGGSGNTIYF.

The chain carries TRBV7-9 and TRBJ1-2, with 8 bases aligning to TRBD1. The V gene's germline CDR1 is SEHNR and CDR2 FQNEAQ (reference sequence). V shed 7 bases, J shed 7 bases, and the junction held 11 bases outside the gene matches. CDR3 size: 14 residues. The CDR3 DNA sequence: TGTGCCAGCACCCTACAGGGGGTCGGTGGTGGCTACACCTTC. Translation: CASTLQGVGGGYTF.

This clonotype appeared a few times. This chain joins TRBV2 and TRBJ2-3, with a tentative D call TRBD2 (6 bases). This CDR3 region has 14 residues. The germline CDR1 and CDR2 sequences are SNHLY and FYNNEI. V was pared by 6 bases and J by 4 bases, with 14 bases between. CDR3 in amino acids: CASRAGKVADTQYF. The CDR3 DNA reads TGTGCCAGCAGGGCGGGAAAGGTCGCAGATACGCAGTATTTT.

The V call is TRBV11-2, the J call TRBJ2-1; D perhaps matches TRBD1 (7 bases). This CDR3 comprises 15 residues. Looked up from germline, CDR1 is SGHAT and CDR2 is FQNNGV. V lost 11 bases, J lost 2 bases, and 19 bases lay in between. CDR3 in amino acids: CASAGGGRTYNEQFF. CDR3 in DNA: TGTGCCTCCGCCGGAGGGGGCAGGACCTACAATGAGCAGTTCTTC.

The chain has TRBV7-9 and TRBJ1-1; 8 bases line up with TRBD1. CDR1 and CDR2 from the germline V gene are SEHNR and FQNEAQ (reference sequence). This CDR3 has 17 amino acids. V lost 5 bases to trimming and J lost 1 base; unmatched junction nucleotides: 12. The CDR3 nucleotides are TGTGCCAGCAGCCCTCCGGGACAGGCCCTTCCGAACACTGAAGCTTTCTTT. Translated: CASSPPGQALPNTEAFF.

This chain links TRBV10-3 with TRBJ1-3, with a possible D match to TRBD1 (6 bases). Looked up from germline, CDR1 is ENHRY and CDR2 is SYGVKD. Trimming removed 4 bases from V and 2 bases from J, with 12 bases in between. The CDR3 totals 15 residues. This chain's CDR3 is CAISGGQFAGNTIYF. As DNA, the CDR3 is TGTGCCATCAGTGGTGGACAGTTCGCTGGAAACACCATATATTTT.